One sample yielded the 7 T cell receptor beta chains listed below, sequenced in a study of blood T cell repertoires in COVID-19. The repertoire was sequenced with immunoSEQ multiplex PCR; TCRdb's copy has only in-frame clones and lacks some. Here the sample spans a few hundred thousand clones, almost 85% being singletons. The sequenced material came from peripheral blood. These receptors all stem from a human donor in a cohort sampled during active COVID-19.

The V call is TRBV6-1, the J call TRBJ1-6; D unclear. This CDR3 has 17 amino acids. With 2 bases removed from V and 9 bases from J, the gap between germline ends came to 20 bases. CDR1 MNHNS and CDR2 SASEGT come from the germline V gene. CDR3 nucleotide sequence: TGTGCCAGCAGTGAAAGTCGGGGAGCCCTTCTTGGTTCACCCCTCCACTTT. This codes for CASSESRGALLGSPLHF.

V and J are TRBV30 and TRBJ1-2, with 11 bases identical to TRBD1. The CDR3 consists of 14 residues. Germline-derived CDR1 and CDR2 are GTSNPN and SVGIG (reference sequence). J gave up 4 bases and V 1 base, and 2 bases lay outside the gene matches. DNA for the CDR3: TGTGCCTGGAGTGCGGGGACAGGGGGCTATGGCTACACCTTC. It yields the protein CAWSAGTGGYGYTF. The full variable domain, completed using reference TRBV30 and TRBJ1-2, is SQTIHQWPATLVQPVGSPLSLECTVEGTSNPNLYWYRQAAGRGLQLLFYSVGIGQISSEVPQNLSASRPQDRQFILSSKKLLLSDSGFYLCAWSAGTGGYGYTFGSGTRLTVV.

The chain uses TRBV6-5 and TRBJ2-7, with D perhaps matching TRBD1 (5 bases). The CDR3 is 13 amino acids. CDR1 MNHEY and CDR2 SVGAGI come from the germline V gene. Trimming took 0 bases from V and 4 from J, leaving 7 bases between them. The chain's CDR3 is CASSYSTDYEQYF. The CDR3 DNA is TGTGCCAGCAGTTACTCGACAGATTACGAGCAGTACTTC.

With regard to this clone: The same CDR3 can be traced to other DNA sequences in this sample. The chain is built from TRBV9 and TRBJ1-2; a possible D gene is TRBD1 (6 bases). The V and J ends lost 3 bases and 6 bases respectively, with 9 bases between them. Germline CDR1 reads SGDLS; CDR2 reads YYNGEE. The CDR3 contains 12 residues. The CDR3: CASSGDRNGYTF. The CDR3 nucleotides are TGTGCCAGCAGCGGCGACAGGAATGGCTACACCTTC.

The sample holds one count of this clone. The chain links TRBV9 to TRBJ2-2, with D possibly TRBD1 on 5 matching bases. Germline values: CDR1 SGDLS, CDR2 YYNGEE. CDR3 size: 13 residues. The V gene lost 0 bases and the J gene lost 8 bases, with 8 bases spanning the gap. The CDR3 coding sequence is TGTGCCAGCAGCGTAGAGGGGTGGGGGGAGCTGTTTTTT. This translates into CASSVEGWGELFF.

The V and J genes are TRBV29-1 and TRBJ1-1; D is uncertain. The CDR3 is 13 amino acids. Germline loops: CDR1 SQVTM, CDR2 ANQGSEA. V dropped 7 bases and J dropped 7 bases, with 19 bases sitting between them. The chain's CDR3 is CSARVSVSGEAFF. The DNA of the CDR3 is TGCAGCGCCCGGGTTTCTGTCAGCGGTGAAGCTTTCTTT.

The chain uses TRBV28 and TRBJ1-5; 7 bases fit TRBD1. The CDR3 runs 15 residues. Per germline, CDR1 MDHEN and CDR2 SYDVKM. The junction had 9 bases not matched to a gene; V was cut back by 3 bases and J by 7 bases. CDR3 bases: TGTGCCAGCAGTTTTTCAGGGGGTCCTAAACAGCCCCAGCATTTT. Translation gives CASSFSGGPKQPQHF.